This T cell receptor beta chain is drawn from a study of shared clonotypes between healthy human individuals. This clone was recorded a few times. Without sorting, samples used some 100 million PBMCs for genomic DNA. The CDR3 extends over 15 amino acids. Trimming took 2 bases from V and 2 from J; bases not matched to a gene: 6. The germline gives CDR1 GTSNPN, CDR2 SVGIG (reference sequence). Assay execution proceeded at the deep level. The data were produced by immunoSEQ multiplex PCR, yet TCRdb's version contains in-frame clones alone and is incomplete. The data hold about 480,000 clones, with roughly 78% observed a single time.

The sequence came from a woman in her 40s in good health. Some clones in this sample may be carry-over from other donors' samples. The rearrangement joins TRBV30 to TRBJ2-7; TRBD2 aligns across 10 bases. The sequencing sample was made of PBMCs. In nucleotides, the CDR3 is TGTGCCTGGAGTACCAGCGGGAGGGGACCCTACGAGCAGTACTTC. Protein: CAWSTSGRGPYEQYF.